The T cell receptor beta chain under discussion was sequenced for a study of CD8+ T cells in alopecia areata. This clone was counted between two and nine times. Its antigen is unknown. Trimming removed 0 bases from V and 5 bases from J; junction bases left unmatched: 7. Germline values: CDR1 WSHSY, CDR2 SAAADI. The CDR3 has 16 amino acids. Stated treatment: oral pan-JAK inhibitor, 5-10 mg twice daily. Study-level findings and limits: The treated group had a single nonresponder, limiting CD8+ expansion-response conclusions. Scalp clonality and expanded CD8+ clones among the top 100 showed significant decreases with tofacitinib.

Following RNA extraction, reverse transcription yielded cDNA that acted as the sequencing template. Produced via immunoSEQ multiplex PCR; TCRdb's table is partial and in-frame only. The table includes 150,000 to 200,000 clones, roughly 64% detected once. Here the sequenced sample was CD4+ T cells sorted from blood, taken at week 24, from a patient treated with tofacitinib. The chain combines TRBV10-2 with TRBJ2-5; 9 positions match TRBD2. The TCR sequence derives from a human donor with alopecia areata. CDR3 sequence reads: CASSESASGGWETQYF. The CDR3 DNA reads as TGCGCCAGCAGTGAGTCAGCGAGCGGGGGGTGGGAGACCCAGTACTTC.